Given below is one T cell receptor beta chain in context. What this receptor recognizes is not known. There are no base qualities to consult, and no much larger clone falls within one base. The collaborating institutions used their own protocols to collect whole blood in K2EDTA tubes. For TCRbeta analysis, collaborators shipped samples in one of three forms: frozen whole blood, isolated PBMCs, or DNA extracted from either of those sample types. TCRbeta CDR3 regions were amplified from genomic DNA by means of the immunoSEQ Assay, a bias-controlled multiplex PCR. The paper's processing steps were these. The number of nucleated cells in each sample was estimated from the amplification of reference gene primers within the assay. To quantify the absolute abundance of each unique TCRbeta CDR3 rearrangement, sequence reads were collapsed and filtered. For each sample, productive Simpson clonality was calculated by taking the square root of Simpson's diversity index across productive rearrangements. As stored in TCRdb, this immuneACCESS dataset retains in-frame rearrangements with V and J assigned. A fraction of the clones does not appear; measured against another copy, unresolved V genes explain less than half of the discrepancy, and the remainder lacks a known reason. V, J and clone size are those of that table, while D and trimming were read from the DNA. The sample data list approximately 69,000 clones, and about 90% of these were observed just once. The ten largest clones capture 5% to 6% of the sample.

This sample is drawn from a study of blood T cell repertoires in COVID-19 (dated by TCRdb to 2018 to 2021). For context, the study as a whole: Collaborator samples came from the United States, Italy and Spain and covered acute and convalescent phases of COVID-19. The material from the prospective study consisted of cDNA or gDNA derived from T cells, B-cell-depleted T cells, or PBMCs. The repertoires were released in a freely available public database intended as a resource for research on the immune response to SARS-CoV-2. Deeply sampled blood TCRbeta repertoires from subjects exposed to, actively infected with, or recovered from COVID-19 were included in the dataset. Where available, HLA class I and class II types were taken from metadata supplied by the sample provider and were not determined by assay-based typing. Samples were obtained from the ongoing ImmuneRACE study (first 160 participants) and from 1,254 subjects provided by 6 global collaborators. Nearly every sample came with metadata listing a de-identified subject ID, COVID-19 status, age in years and sex. Here is what the overall study found, with its caveats: The amount of clinical and demographic metadata varied by source and participant and was provided uncurated.

The CDR3 has 15 amino acids, counting the end cysteine and phenylalanine. Just CDR3 DNA is preserved here, 45 bases in frame from base 1. V is pruned by 3 bases and J by 4 bases, leaving 7 bases of the junction without a gene match. The germline V gene specifies SNHLY as CDR1 and FYNNEI as CDR2. The specimen was peripheral blood. The chain couples TRBV2 to TRBJ2-5; TRBD1 fits 8 bases in the junction. The source is a man aged 50-60 years with acute or convalescent COVID-19. The CDR3 in this case is CASSEDRVGGETQYF. The nucleotides read TGTGCCAGCAGTGAGGACAGGGTTGGGGGAGAGACCCAGTACTTC.